This T cell receptor beta chain was found in a study of cytomegalovirus exposure and HLA in healthy donors. Germline values: CDR1 SEHNR, CDR2 FQNEAQ (reference sequence). The V and J ends lost 8 bases and 8 bases, in that order; junction bases with no gene match: 21. The CDR3 is made up of 17 amino acids. Primers: 60 Vbeta forward and 13 Jbeta reverse. The method was immunoSEQ multiplex PCR; TCRdb's version includes in-frame clones alone and lacks a portion of them. The sample lists over 100,000 clones, approximately 76% seen once, with approximately 8.4% in the top ten. A few counts support this clone.

J is TRBJ2-1 and V is TRBV7-9; 7 nucleotides match TRBD2. Sequenced: PBMCs. The origin of this receptor is a man between 35 and 55 years old in good health and CMV-seronegative. DNA of the CDR3: TGTGCCAGCGCGTCAGTTCCGGGACTATGGCTTAATGATGAGCAGTTCTTC. Its translation is CASASVPGLWLNDEQFF.